The sequence of this T cell receptor beta chain was determined in a study of cytomegalovirus exposure and HLA in healthy donors. As to this clone: Its cognate antigen is unknown.

13 Jbeta primers and 60 Vbeta primers were used for the PCR. In the source study's methods: Among the unique TCR beta chains that a later analysis counted, 70 million to 85 million in all, about 11 million were shared. TCRdb's copy holds only in-frame clones and misses some; the assay was immunoSEQ multiplex PCR. V, J and clone size reflect that table, while D and trimming were determined from the DNA. The repertoire consists of about 89,000 clones, with less than 85% occurring once and the leading ten covering about 7.2%. There are 15 residues in the CDR3. Germline V gene lookup returns CDR1 WNHNN and CDR2 SYGVQD (reference sequence). Unmatched junction bases numbered 6, after V lost 3 bases and J lost 6 bases. The study's findings and limits: A later analysis linked around 15,000 TCR beta sequences to HLA alleles at 0.05 false discovery rate. Analyzed later, association rates of TCRs varied across HLA loci, with DRB1 most and HLA-C fewest. TCR beta chains associated with HLA were, in a later analysis, more clonally expanded than equally common others.

The V gene is TRBV10-1, the J gene TRBJ2-3; 10 nucleotides agree with TRBD2. The sample consisted of PBMCs. This receptor was identified in a man aged 35-49 years in good health and CMV-seropositive. CDR3 nucleotide sequence: TGCGCCAGCAGTGATAGCGGGGGGAACCTGGATACGCAGTATTTT. Translating gives CASSDSGGNLDTQYF.